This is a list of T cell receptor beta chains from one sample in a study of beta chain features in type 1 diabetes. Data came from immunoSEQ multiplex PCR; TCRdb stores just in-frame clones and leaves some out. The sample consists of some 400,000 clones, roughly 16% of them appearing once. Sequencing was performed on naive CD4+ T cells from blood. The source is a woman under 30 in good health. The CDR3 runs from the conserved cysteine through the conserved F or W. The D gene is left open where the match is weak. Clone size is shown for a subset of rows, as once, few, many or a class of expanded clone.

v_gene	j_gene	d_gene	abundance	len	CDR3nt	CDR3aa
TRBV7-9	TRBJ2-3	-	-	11	TGTGCCAGCAGCCTAACAGATACGCAGTATTTT	CASSLTDTQYF
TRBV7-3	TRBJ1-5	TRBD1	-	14	TGTGCCAGCAGCCAGACAGGGTTCAGCCAGCCCCAGCATTTT	CASSQTGFSQPQHF
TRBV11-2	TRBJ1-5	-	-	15	TGTGCCAGCAGCCCCAACCCAGGCTCGAATCAGCCCCAGCATTTT	CASSPNPGSNQPQHF
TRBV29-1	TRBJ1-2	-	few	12	TGCAGTTATCGATCAGGTGACGTACGGAACACCTTC	CSYRSGDVRNTF
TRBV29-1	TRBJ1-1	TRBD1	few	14	TGCAGCGTTCTAAGGGACAGGAGGAACACTGAAGCTTTCTTT	CSVLRDRRNTEAFF
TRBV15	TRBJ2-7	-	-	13	TGTGCCACCAGCGCTAGACTTGTATTCGAGCAGTACTTC	CATSARLVFEQYF
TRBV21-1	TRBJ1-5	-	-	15	TGTGCCAGCAGCAAAGTGACAGGGGAGAATCAGCCCCAGCATTTT	CASSKVTGENQPQHF
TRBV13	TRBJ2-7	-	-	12	TGTGCCAGCGGGCAGGGTGGTCTCGAGCAGTACTTC	CASGQGGLEQYF
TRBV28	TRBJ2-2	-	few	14	TGTGCCAGCAGCCCAGGCCACAACACCGGGGAGCTGTTTTTT	CASSPGHNTGELFF
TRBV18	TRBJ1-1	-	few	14	TGTGCCAGCGGCCGGGAAATCGCGAACACTGAAGCTTTCTTT	CASGREIANTEAFF
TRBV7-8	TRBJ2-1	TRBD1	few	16	TGTGCCAGCAGCTTTCGGGGACAGGGGAGTCGGGATGAGCAGTTCTTC	CASSFRGQGSRDEQFF
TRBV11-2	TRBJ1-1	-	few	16	TGTGCCAGCAGCTTAGATGGTATAGGCAGGGCCACTGAAGCTTTCTTT	CASSLDGIGRATEAFF
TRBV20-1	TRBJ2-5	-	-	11	TGCAGTGCTAGCTATGGAGAGACCCAGTACTTC	CSASYGETQYF
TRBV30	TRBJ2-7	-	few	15	TGTGCCTGGAGTGTGGGGCAGGGAATTCCATACGAGCAGTACTTC	CAWSVGQGIPYEQYF
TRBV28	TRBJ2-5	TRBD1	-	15	TGTGCCAGCACCCCATGGAGGACAGGAAAAGAGACCCAGTACTTC	CASTPWRTGKETQYF
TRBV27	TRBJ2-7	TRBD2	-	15	TGTGCCAGCAGTCCCTTGGCTAGCGGGAGATACGAGCAGTACTTC	CASSPLASGRYEQYF
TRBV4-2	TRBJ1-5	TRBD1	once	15	TGTGCCAGCAGCCTGCGGACAGGGGGCAATCAGCCCCAGCATTTT	CASSLRTGGNQPQHF
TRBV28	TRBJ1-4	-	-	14	TGTGCCAGCAGTCGCGGGACGGCTAATGAAAAACTGTTTTTT	CASSRGTANEKLFF
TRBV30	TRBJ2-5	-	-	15	TGTGCCTGGAGTGCGATGGAGGGGCCAGTGGAGACCCAGTACTTC	CAWSAMEGPVETQYF
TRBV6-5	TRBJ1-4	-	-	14	TGTGCCAGCAGTTACTCACAGGGCCGGGAAAAACTGTTTTTT	CASSYSQGREKLFF
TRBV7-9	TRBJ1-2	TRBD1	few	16	TGTGCCAGCAGCCCAGTGGACAGGTCGGGTGGCTATGGCTACACCTTC	CASSPVDRSGGYGYTF
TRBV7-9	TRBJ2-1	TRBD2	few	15	TGTGCCAGCAGCCAGACTAGCGGCGGATACAATGAGCAGTTCTTC	CASSQTSGGYNEQFF
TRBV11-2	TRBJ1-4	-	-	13	TGTGCCAGCAGCTCCAGGACAAATGAAAAACTGTTTTTT	CASSSRTNEKLFF
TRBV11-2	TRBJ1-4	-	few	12	TGTGCCAGCAGCCCGTTTCAGGGGAAACTGTTTTTT	CASSPFQGKLFF
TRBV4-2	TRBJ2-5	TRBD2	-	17	TGTGCCAGCAGCCGCGGACTAGCGGGAGGGTCGGGGGAGACCCAGTACTTC	CASSRGLAGGSGETQYF
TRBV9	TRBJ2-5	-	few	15	TGTGCCAGCAGTCAGCTAAGAGGGGGTCAAGAGACCCAGTACTTC	CASSQLRGGQETQYF
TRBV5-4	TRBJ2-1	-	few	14	TGTGCCAGCAGCTCTCCTCCTACCTACAATGAGCAGTTCTTC	CASSSPPTYNEQFF
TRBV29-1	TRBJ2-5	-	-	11	TGCAGCGTTGAAAGGGGAGAGACCCAGTACTTC	CSVERGETQYF
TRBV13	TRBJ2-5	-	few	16	TGTGCCAGCAGCCCGGGATGGGAGGAGGTCCAAGAGACCCAGTACTTC	CASSPGWEEVQETQYF
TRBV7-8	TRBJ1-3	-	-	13	TGTGCCAGCAGCTCCGGAGTCGGAAACACCATATATTTT	CASSSGVGNTIYF
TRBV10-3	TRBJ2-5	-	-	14	TGTGCCATCAGTGAGTCGGCCTCCCAAGAGACCCAGTACTTC	CAISESASQETQYF
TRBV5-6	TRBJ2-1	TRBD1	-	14	TGTGCCAGCAGGGGACAGGGGGCGGGCAATGAGCAGTTCTTC	CASRGQGAGNEQFF
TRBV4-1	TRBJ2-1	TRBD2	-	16	TGCGCCAGCAGCCAAGATCAACTAGCGGGAGGGGATGAGCAGTTCTTC	CASSQDQLAGGDEQFF
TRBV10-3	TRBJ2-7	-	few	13	TGTGCCATCAGTGAGGCGACAGGGAGGTCGGAGTACTTC	CAISEATGRSEYF
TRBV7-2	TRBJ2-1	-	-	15	TGTGCCAGCAGCTTAGGACAGCTCCGTTACAATGAGCAGTTCTTC	CASSLGQLRYNEQFF
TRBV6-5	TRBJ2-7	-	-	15	TGTGCCAGCAGTAAGACGCACGCTAGCGCTTACGAGCAGTACTTC	CASSKTHASAYEQYF
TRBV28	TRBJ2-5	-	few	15	TGTGCCAGCAGTGGTAGCTGGATTAAGCAGGAGACCCAGTACTTC	CASSGSWIKQETQYF
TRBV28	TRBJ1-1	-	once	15	TGTGCCAGCAGTGGGCTGGGCACAGCGAACACTGAAGCTTTCTTT	CASSGLGTANTEAFF
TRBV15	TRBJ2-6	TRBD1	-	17	TGTGCCACCAGCAGTTACAGGGGGCTCTCTGGGGCCAACGTCCTGACTTTC	CATSSYRGLSGANVLTF
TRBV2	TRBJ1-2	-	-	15	TGTGCCAGCAGTGCGTCTGTTGCACAGAACTATGGCTACACCTTC	CASSASVAQNYGYTF
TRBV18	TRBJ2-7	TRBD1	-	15	TGTGCCAGCTCACCGCCGGGACAGGCAACCTACGAGCAGTACTTC	CASSPPGQATYEQYF
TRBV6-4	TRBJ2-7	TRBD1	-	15	TGTGCCAGCAGTGCGGGGACAGGGAGGGGGTACGAGCAGTACTTC	CASSAGTGRGYEQYF
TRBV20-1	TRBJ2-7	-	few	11	TGCAGTGCCTTAGACAATAACGAGCAGTACTTC	CSALDNNEQYF
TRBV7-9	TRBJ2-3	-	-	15	TGTGCCAGCAGCCTCGCTCGAAGGGGGACAGATACGCAGTATTTT	CASSLARRGTDTQYF
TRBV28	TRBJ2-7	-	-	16	TGTGCCAGCAGTTTATTAAGACGTCTAGTCGAATACGAGCAGTACTTC	CASSLLRRLVEYEQYF
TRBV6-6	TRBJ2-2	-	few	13	TGTGCCAGCAGGGAGTCCAACACCGGGGAGCTGTTTTTT	CASRESNTGELFF
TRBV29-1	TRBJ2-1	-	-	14	TGCAGCGTCCTTCGTCGGAGCTCCTACAATGAGCAGTTCTTC	CSVLRRSSYNEQFF
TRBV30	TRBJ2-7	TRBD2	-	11	TGTGCCTGGAGTCAAGCGGGAGAAAAGTACTTC	CAWSQAGEKYF
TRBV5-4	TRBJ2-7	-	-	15	TGTGCCAGCAGGCCCACTGGCGGGGCCACCTACGAGCAGTACTTC	CASRPTGGATYEQYF
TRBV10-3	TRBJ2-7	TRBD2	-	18	TGTGCCATCAGTGGCCCAAATACTAGCGGCAAGGCCCTCTACGAGCAGTACTTC	CAISGPNTSGKALYEQYF
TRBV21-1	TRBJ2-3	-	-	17	TGTGCCAGCACCTCTCCCCAAGGCGGAAGCGAGACAGATACGCAGTATTTT	CASTSPQGGSETDTQYF
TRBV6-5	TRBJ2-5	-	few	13	TGTGCCAGCAGCCGGACACTCCGAGAGACCCAGTACTTC	CASSRTLRETQYF
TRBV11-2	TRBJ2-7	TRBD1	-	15	TGTGCCAGCAGCCCTAGACAGGGGAGCTCCTACGAGCAGTACTTC	CASSPRQGSSYEQYF
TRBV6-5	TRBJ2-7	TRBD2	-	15	TGTGCCAGCAGATCCGACGGGAGGGCCTTCCACGAGCAGTACTTC	CASRSDGRAFHEQYF
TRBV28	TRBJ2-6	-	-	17	TGTGCCAGCAGTCCACAGGGGGGGGGCTCTGGGGCCAACGTCCTGACTTTC	CASSPQGGGSGANVLTF
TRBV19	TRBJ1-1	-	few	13	TGTGCCAGTAACAGGGAAACGGGGACTGAAGCTTTCTTT	CASNRETGTEAFF
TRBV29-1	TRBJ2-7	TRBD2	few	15	TGCAGCGTGGGGGCTAGCGGGATTAACTCCTACGAGCAGTACTTC	CSVGASGINSYEQYF